One and the same sample provided the 3 T cell receptor beta chains below, sequenced in a study of T cells expressing NK-cell markers. TCRdb re-called the 5' RACE reads and gives one entry per CDR3 protein, without DNA. The sample data list about 460,000 distinct CDR3 sequences. Sequencing used blood T cells: a sorted CD56 or NKG2C T cell subset, CD4+ or CD8+ T cells, or bulk PBMC T cells (not recorded which). Receptors originate from a woman between 45 and 65 years old in good health.

This chain uses TRBV5-1 with TRBJ2-7. Germline CDR1 reads SGHRS; CDR2 reads YFSETQ. This CDR3 is built from 14 residues. The CDR3 sequence is CASSLAGNYYEQYF. The complete variable domain, with remaining parts taken from reference TRBV5-1 and TRBJ2-7, reads KAGVTQTPRYLIKTRGQQVTLSCSPISGHRSVSWYQQTPGQGLQFLFEYFSETQRNKGNFPGRFSGRQFSNSRSEMNVSTLELGDSALYLCASSLAGNYYEQYFGPGTRLTVT.

The J gene is TRBJ2-7, the V gene TRBV7-2. In germline, CDR1 is SGHTA, CDR2 FQGNSA. This CDR3 region has 15 residues. CDR3 region: CASSLGASGPYEQYF.

This chain connects TRBV28 to TRBJ2-7; TCRdb's D call of TRBD2 is untestable without DNA. The V gene's germline CDR1 is MDHEN and CDR2 SYDVKM. This CDR3 is built from 14 residues. The CDR3 reads CASRRTSGPYEQYF.